Below, 27 T cell receptor beta chains from the same sample are listed, as sequenced in a study of blood T cell repertoires in COVID-19. Measured with immunoSEQ multiplex PCR; TCRdb has only the in-frame clones, and not every one. The sample has approximately 80,000 clones, 81% seen once. The material sequenced was peripheral blood. These receptors were taken from a man of 80 years or more with acute or convalescent COVID-19.

The rearrangement joins TRBV7-9 to TRBJ1-1, with D possibly TRBD1 on 6 matching bases. There are 14 residues in the CDR3. With 4 bases removed from V and 1 base from J, the gap between germline ends came to 10 bases. Germline V gene lookup returns CDR1 SEHNR and CDR2 FQNEAQ (reference sequence). CDR3 nucleotides: TGTGCCAGCAGCTCACAACAGGGGAACACTGAAGCTTTCTTT. The encoded protein is CASSSQQGNTEAFF.

V usage is TRBV15 and J usage is TRBJ2-1, with D perhaps matching TRBD2 (7 bases). Germline CDR1 reads LNHNV; CDR2 reads YYDKDF (reference sequence). CDR3 length: 15 residues. Trimming removed 0 bases from V and 7 bases from J, with 13 bases in between. The DNA for the CDR3 is TGTGCCACCAGCAGAGATTGGGGGGGCAAGAATGAGCAGTTCTTC. It translates to CATSRDWGGKNEQFF.

CDR3 sequence: CASSKAQGVAQHF. CDR3 sequence (DNA): TGTGCCAGCAGCAAAGCGCAGGGGGTGGCCCAGCATTTT. The rearrangement links TRBV21-1 to TRBJ1-5; TRBD1, the table's D call, was not compared with the DNA. TRBV21-1 counts as a pseudogene. The CDR3 consists of 13 residues.

The rearrangement joins TRBV2 to TRBJ2-6; 10 bases fit TRBD1. The germline gives CDR1 SNHLY, CDR2 FYNNEI. CDR3 length: 16 residues. The V gene end was trimmed by 6 bases and the J gene end by 2 bases; junction bases not matched to a gene: 4. The DNA for the CDR3 is TGTGCCAGCAGGGAGACAGGGGGCGCTGGGGCCAACGTCCTGACTTTC. Translation gives CASRETGGAGANVLTF.

The chain has TRBV7-9 and TRBJ2-2; tentative D call: TRBD2 (5 bases). From germline, CDR1 is SEHNR and CDR2 FQNEAQ (reference sequence). This CDR3 has 14 residues. The germline V and J ends were trimmed by 5 bases and 5 bases, with 12 bases remaining between them. The CDR3 loop reads CASSRGRRTGELFF. The CDR3 DNA sequence: TGTGCCAGCAGCCGAGGGCGCAGGACCGGGGAGCTGTTTTTT.

This rearrangement joins TRBV2 to TRBJ1-1; D may be TRBD1 (6 bases). V dropped 6 bases and J dropped 3 bases, with 11 bases sitting between them. This CDR3 has 13 amino acids. Per the germline V gene, CDR1 is SNHLY and CDR2 is FYNNEI. Written as DNA, the CDR3 is TGTGCCAGCAGAGCACAGGGAGACACTGAAGCTTTCTTT. Amino acid sequence: CASRAQGDTEAFF. Using reference TRBV2 and TRBJ1-1 for the parts outside the CDR3, the full variable domain is EPEVTQTPSHQVTQMGQEVILRCVPISNHLYFYWYRQILGQKVEFLVSFYNNEISEKSEIFDDQFSVERPDGSNFTLKIRSTKLEDSAMYFCASRAQGDTEAFFGQGTRLTVV.

This clone was recorded once. The chain links TRBV30 to TRBJ2-4; D perhaps matches TRBD1 (5 bases). The CDR3 runs 14 residues. The V gene lost 0 bases and the J gene lost 8 bases, with 14 bases spanning the gap. The germline gives CDR1 GTSNPN, CDR2 SVGIG (reference sequence). CDR3 loop: CAWSVKGVGDIQYF. The CDR3 bases are TGTGCCTGGAGTGTAAAAGGGGTTGGGGACATTCAGTACTTC.

To note about this clone: The sample carries other DNA sequences with the same CDR3. This chain uses TRBV5-1 with TRBJ2-2, with D perhaps matching TRBD2 (5 bases). This CDR3 has 15 residues. Trimming took off 0 bases at V and 5 bases at J, with 11 bases between the two ends. From germline, CDR1 is SGHRS and CDR2 YFSETQ. CDR3 amino acids: CASSLDPTGTGELFF. As DNA, the CDR3 is TGCGCCAGCAGCTTGGATCCCACGGGGACCGGGGAGCTGTTTTTT.

The chain carries TRBV11-3 and TRBJ2-2, with TRBD2 matching 15 bases. Germline trimming cut 5 bases from V and 2 bases from J; bases unmatched to any gene: 12. CDR1 SGHNT and CDR2 YENEEA come from the germline V gene. There are 20 residues in the CDR3. CDR3 bases: TGTGCCAGCAGCCGACGGACTAGCGGGAGGGCCTTATCAAACACCGGGGAGCTGTTTTTT. Its protein is CASSRRTSGRALSNTGELFF.

The CDR3 region has the DNA TGTGCCAGCAGCTTGGACGGGAATCGAGGCTACACCTTC. This codes for CASSLDGNRGYTF. This sequence joins TRBV5-5 and TRBJ1-2, with D uncertain. CDR1 SGHKS and CDR2 YYEKEE come from the germline V gene (reference sequence). The CDR3 is 13 amino acids. Trimming left V 0 bases short and J 8 bases short, with 11 bases between.

The gene calls are TRBV29-1 and TRBJ2-5, with unresolved D. Germline loops: CDR1 SQVTM, CDR2 ANQGSEA. V gave up 3 bases and J gave up 1 base, with 9 bases separating them. This CDR3 contains 13 residues. CDR3 DNA: TGCAGCGTTGACGGAGTACTCCAAGAGACCCAGTACTTC. The encoded protein is CSVDGVLQETQYF.

The CDR3 protein is CASSSASTRHIYNEQFF. For the CDR3, the DNA is TGTGCCAGCAGTTCTGCTTCGACTCGCCATATTTACAATGAGCAGTTCTTC. V is TRBV27 and J is TRBJ2-1; D gene ambiguous. Per the germline V gene, CDR1 is MNHEY and CDR2 is SMNVEV (reference sequence). CDR3 length: 17 amino acids. V shed 4 bases and J shed 4 bases, with 20 bases lying between them.

The chain couples TRBV18 to TRBJ2-1, with 10 bases lining up with TRBD2. With V trimmed by 0 bases and J by 2 bases, 1 base remained unmatched. In germline, CDR1 is KGHSH, CDR2 LQKENI. This CDR3 contains 16 residues. CDR3 coding DNA: TGTGCCAGCTCACCACCAGCGGGGGGGGCCTACAATGAGCAGTTCTTC. Encoded protein: CASSPPAGGAYNEQFF.

This sequence joins TRBV6-6 and TRBJ1-1, with TRBD1 matching 9 bases. The CDR3 is 15 residues long. From germline, CDR1 is MNHNY and CDR2 SVGAGI (reference sequence). V was pared by 5 bases and J by 1 base, with 5 bases of the junction left unmatched. The CDR3 nucleotides read TGTGCCAGCAGTCCAACAGGGGGCGCGAACACTGAAGCTTTCTTT. It translates to CASSPTGGANTEAFF.

The chain combines TRBV2 with TRBJ2-2; D is perhaps TRBD2 (6 bases). The germline V gene has CDR1 SNHLY and CDR2 FYNNEI. Trimming stripped 4 bases from V and 5 bases from J, with 20 bases between. The CDR3 contains 17 residues. Here the CDR3 DNA reads TGTGCCAGCAGTGGGGTGAGGAGGAGGGACCCAACCGGGGAGCTGTTTTTT. Its protein product is CASSGVRRRDPTGELFF.

The rearrangement links TRBV4-2 to TRBJ2-1; 14 nucleotides agree with TRBD2. CDR1 is LGHNA, CDR2 YNFKEQ, per germline. V shed 0 bases, J shed 10 bases, and the junction held 14 bases outside the gene matches. This CDR3 is 19 amino acids long. The CDR3 nucleotides are TGTGCCAGCAGCCAAGATATGGGACTAGCGGGAGTGGGGAAGGGGGAGCAGTTCTTC. It specifies CASSQDMGLAGVGKGEQFF.

This clone was found once. The CDR3 DNA reads as TGTGCCAGCAGTTCCCGACTGCCCAAACATGAGCAGTTCTTC. Its protein product is CASSSRLPKHEQFF. This sequence joins TRBV28 and TRBJ2-1; no clear D gene. Germline V CDR1 and CDR2: MDHEN, SYDVKM. The V gene lost 4 bases and the J gene lost 8 bases, with 15 bases spanning the gap. CDR3 length equals 14 residues.

V and J are TRBV30 and TRBJ2-1; 7 bases line up with TRBD2. V gave up 2 bases and J gave up 10 bases; unmatched junction bases: 5. This CDR3 has 12 amino acids. Germline lookup yields CDR1 GTSNPN and CDR2 SVGIG (reference sequence). This CDR3 reads CAWSRGLSEQFF. CDR3 coding DNA: TGTGCCTGGAGTCGGGGACTATCCGAGCAGTTCTTC. Supplemented by reference TRBV30 and TRBJ2-1, the full variable domain reads SQTIHQWPATLVQPVGSPLSLECTVEGTSNPNLYWYRQAAGRGLQLLFYSVGIGQISSEVPQNLSASRPQDRQFILSSKKLLLSDSGFYLCAWSRGLSEQFFGPGTRLTVL.

The J gene is TRBJ2-7, the V gene TRBV3-1 (or the pseudogene TRBV3-2); 10 bases fit TRBD2. The CDR3 has 14 amino acids. Per the germline V gene, CDR1 is LGHDT and CDR2 is YNNKEL (reference sequence). V was pared by 5 bases and J by 3 bases, with 4 bases of the junction left unmatched. The CDR3 DNA sequence: TGTGCCAGCAGCTTGGGACTAGCGAACTACGAGCAGTACTTC. Translating gives CASSLGLANYEQYF.

J is TRBJ2-2 and V is TRBV6-6; D unresolved. The CDR3 is 13 amino acids. Deletions cut 4 bases from V and 4 bases from J, with 7 bases between. The germline CDR1 and CDR2 sequences are MNHNY and SVGAGI (reference sequence). In DNA form, the CDR3 reads TGTGCCAGCAGTTTTGACATCACCGGGGAGCTGTTTTTT. Its protein product is CASSFDITGELFF.

The J gene is TRBJ2-7, the V gene TRBV19, with 10 bases fitting TRBD2. The CDR3 loop spans 13 amino acids. Germline CDR1 reads LNHDA; CDR2 reads SQIVND (reference sequence). V lost 4 bases and J lost 5; bases outside the gene matches: 2. CDR3 amino acids: CASSKREGNEQYF. The CDR3 nucleotides are TGTGCCAGTAGTAAGCGGGAGGGGAACGAGCAGTACTTC.

This clone was observed a single time. This sequence joins TRBV28 and TRBJ2-7, with a possible D match to TRBD1 (6 bases). CDR3 size: 14 residues. Germline lookup yields CDR1 MDHEN and CDR2 SYDVKM. V shed 6 bases and J shed 0 bases, with 12 bases lying between them. CDR3 DNA sequence: TGTGCCAGCAGAACCCGAGGGGGCTCCTACGAGCAGTACTTC. Its protein product is CASRTRGGSYEQYF.

The chain combines TRBV19 with TRBJ2-1; 10 bases agree with TRBD2. The CDR3 is 15 residues long. Germline CDR1 and CDR2: LNHDA and SQIVND (reference sequence). Trimming removed 3 bases from V and 6 bases from J; junction bases left unmatched: 5. Here the CDR3 DNA reads TGTGCCAGTAGTATTACGGCTAGCGGGGGCAATGAGCAGTTCTTC. It codes for CASSITASGGNEQFF.

The genes are TRBV21-1 and TRBJ2-1; the table assigns TRBD1, which was not confirmed against the DNA. TRBV21-1 is an annotated pseudogene. This CDR3 is 19 amino acids long. CDR3 sequence reads: CASSKYEADRVSSYNEQFF. Here the CDR3 DNA reads TGTGCCAGCAGCAAATATGAAGCGGACAGGGTTAGCTCCTACAATGAGCAGTTCTTC.

The gene calls are TRBV18 and TRBJ2-6; D gene ambiguous. V was shortened by 0 bases and J by 0 bases, with 12 bases between the two germline ends. There are 18 residues in the CDR3. Germline assignment: CDR1 KGHSH and CDR2 LQKENI. In DNA, the CDR3 is TGTGCCAGCTCACCACCCGACTTCTGGAGCTCTGGGGCCAACGTCCTGACTTTC. Translating it yields CASSPPDFWSSGANVLTF.

This clone was observed once. This chain uses TRBV30 with TRBJ1-6; the D gene is possibly TRBD1 (6 bases). CDR3 length: 13 amino acids. CDR1 GTSNPN and CDR2 SVGIG come from the germline V gene (reference sequence). Trimming took 4 bases from V and 7 from J, leaving 11 bases between them. The CDR3 sequence: CAWTRDTNSPLHF. The CDR3 coding sequence is TGTGCCTGGACCCGGGACACCAATTCACCCCTCCACTTT. Supplemented by reference TRBV30 and TRBJ1-6, the full variable domain reads SQTIHQWPATLVQPVGSPLSLECTVEGTSNPNLYWYRQAAGRGLQLLFYSVGIGQISSEVPQNLSASRPQDRQFILSSKKLLLSDSGFYLCAWTRDTNSPLHFGNGTRLTVT.

This chain uses TRBV5-1 with TRBJ2-7; tentative D call: TRBD2 (6 bases). V lost 4 bases to trimming and J lost 2 bases, with 10 bases between them. The germline V gene has CDR1 SGHRS and CDR2 YFSETQ. The CDR3 is 13 amino acids. CDR3 region: CASSRLETYEQYF. CDR3 DNA: TGCGCCAGCAGCCGACTAGAAACCTACGAGCAGTACTTC.